Listed below are T cell receptor beta chains from one sample, sequenced in a study of T cell changes during pregnancy in multiple sclerosis. TCRdb keeps only in-frame clones here, not all; method: immunoSEQ multiplex PCR. The data show around 39,000 clones, around 92% seen once. Sample: CD4+ T cells from peripheral blood mononuclear cells, taken in the third trimester of pregnancy. Source of these receptors: a female donor in good health, enrolled as a control in a pregnancy study. CDR3s include the opening cysteine and the closing phenylalanine or tryptophan. D genes are given only for firm matches. The listing skips clone size in some rows; elsewhere it reads once, few, many or a size class.

cdr3_aa cdr3_nt j_call clone_size v_call d_call
CASSQDRQGGSPLHF TGCGCCAGCAGCCAAGATAGGCAGGGGGGTTCACCCCTCCACTTT TRBJ1-6 . TRBV4-3 TRBD1
CASTRTYSYNEQFF TGCGCCAGCACGCGCACTTACTCCTACAATGAGCAGTTCTTC TRBJ2-1 . TRBV4-1 .
CASSPTEAVNQPQHF TGTGCCAGCAGCCCAACCGAAGCGGTCAATCAGCCCCAGCATTTT TRBJ1-5 . TRBV6-5 .
CASSYMRGGNEKLFF TGTGCCAGCAGTTACATGAGGGGGGGGAATGAAAAACTGTTTTTT TRBJ1-4 . TRBV6-6 .
CAGRGTGRTEAFF TGTGCCGGAAGAGGGACAGGAAGGACTGAAGCTTTCTTT TRBJ1-1 . TRBV6-1 TRBD1
CASSYLPGSQETQYF TGTGCCAGCAGCTACCTCCCCGGTTCCCAAGAGACCCAGTACTTC TRBJ2-5 . TRBV7-3 .
CASSYFRGPGELFF TGTGCCAGCAGTTACTTCAGGGGTCCCGGGGAGCTGTTTTTT TRBJ2-2 few TRBV6-6 .
CASSLEATGELFF TGTGCCAGCAGCTTAGAGGCTACCGGGGAGCTGTTTTTT TRBJ2-2 . TRBV11-3 .
CASTQTGGGNTGELFF TGTGCCAGCACCCAAACCGGGGGGGGGAACACCGGGGAGCTGTTTTTT TRBJ2-2 . TRBV9 TRBD2
CASSIRPRGDMNTEAFF TGTGCCAGTAGTATACGTCCCAGGGGGGACATGAACACTGAAGCTTTCTTT TRBJ1-1 . TRBV19 TRBD1
CASSQDRGALDTQYF TGTGCCAGCAGCCAGGACAGGGGAGCGCTAGATACGCAGTATTTT TRBJ2-3 once TRBV5-4 TRBD1
CASKTDSNSPLHF TGTGCCAGTAAAACTGATTCTAATTCACCCCTCCACTTT TRBJ1-6 few TRBV2 .
CAWRGQGAFSGNTIYF TGTGCCTGGAGAGGACAGGGGGCTTTCTCTGGAAACACCATATATTTT TRBJ1-3 . TRBV30 TRBD1
CASSDDRAGEAFF TGTGCCAGCAGTGACGATAGAGCGGGGGAAGCTTTCTTT TRBJ1-1 . TRBV2 .
CATSRGLAGGRDTQYF TGTGCCACCAGCCGGGGACTAGCGGGCGGGCGGGATACGCAGTATTTT TRBJ2-3 . TRBV15 TRBD2
CASSLPDRAVEAFF TGTGCCAGCAGCTTACCCGACAGGGCAGTTGAAGCTTTCTTT TRBJ1-1 . TRBV7-9 TRBD1
CASSSQGAGAYEQYF TGTGCCAGTAGTTCCCAGGGGGCCGGCGCCTACGAGCAGTACTTC TRBJ2-7 . TRBV19 TRBD1
CASSVQGRVEKLFF TGTGCCAGCAGTGTACAGGGGCGGGTTGAAAAACTGTTTTTT TRBJ1-4 . TRBV25-1 TRBD1
CASTILPGTEAFF TGTGCCAGCACCATCCTGCCGGGGACTGAAGCTTTCTTT TRBJ1-1 . TRBV7-2 .
CASTRDRVFTEAFF TGTGCCAGCACCAGAGACAGGGTATTCACTGAAGCTTTCTTT TRBJ1-1 . TRBV28 TRBD1
CASSPRQGNNDSPLHF TGTGCCAGCTCACCAAGACAGGGGAATAATGATTCACCCCTCCACTTT TRBJ1-6 . TRBV18 TRBD1
CASEARRGTDTQYF TGTGCCAGTGAGGCCCGCAGGGGTACAGATACGCAGTATTTT TRBJ2-3 once TRBV6-5 .
CASSQGRGGGTDTQYF TGTGCCAGCAGCCAAGGACGGGGGGGAGGAACAGATACGCAGTATTTT TRBJ2-3 . TRBV4-2 TRBD2
CASSDTQGAKAFF TGTGCCAGCAGCGACACACAGGGGGCGAAAGCTTTCTTT TRBJ1-1 . TRBV13 TRBD1
CASSKLAGTGSGELFF TGCGCCAGCAGCAAACTAGCCGGGACAGGGTCCGGGGAGCTGTTTTTT TRBJ2-2 . TRBV5-1 TRBD1
CASSPVGQGTDTQYF TGTGCTAGCAGCCCGGTGGGGCAGGGAACAGATACGCAGTATTTT TRBJ2-3 . TRBV7-7 .
CASSPSDRGGVDTQYF TGTGCCAGCAGTCCCTCTGACAGGGGTGGGGTAGATACGCAGTATTTT TRBJ2-3 . TRBV6-6 TRBD1
CASSLDQTGGGSPLHF TGTGCCAGCAGCTTGGACCAGACAGGCGGAGGCTCACCCCTCCACTTT TRBJ1-6 . TRBV11-2 .
CASSRTGGGYTF TGTGCCAGCTCTAGAACAGGGGGTGGCTACACCTTC TRBJ1-2 . TRBV27 TRBD1
CASRVGGAMNTEAFF TGTGCCAGCAGGGTGGGAGGAGCCATGAACACTGAAGCTTTCTTT TRBJ1-1 . TRBV28 .
CASSIGGQATEAFF TGTGCCAGTAGTATAGGGGGACAGGCGACTGAAGCTTTCTTT TRBJ1-1 . TRBV19 TRBD1
CASSLAKRQVSGNTIYF TGTGCCAGCAGCTTAGCCAAGCGGCAGGTCTCTGGAAACACCATATATTTT TRBJ1-3 . TRBV7-8 .
CASTPGGIYGYTF TGTGCCAGCACCCCGGGGGGAATCTATGGCTACACCTTC TRBJ1-2 . TRBV28 .
CASSQPGVGRELFF TGTGCCAGCAGCCAACCAGGGGTCGGCCGGGAGCTGTTTTTT TRBJ2-2 . TRBV6-5 .
CASSLSGLSTEAFF TGTGCCAGCAGCTTAAGCGGATTGAGCACTGAAGCTTTCTTT TRBJ1-1 . TRBV7-2 .
CSVPTGDTQYF TGCAGCGTTCCCACGGGAGATACGCAGTATTTT TRBJ2-3 . TRBV29-1 .
CASSPGYGYTF TGTGCCAGCAGTCCCGGCTATGGCTACACCTTC TRBJ1-2 few TRBV27 .
CSATLTGVDYGYTF TGCAGCGCAACACTGACAGGGGTGGACTATGGCTACACCTTC TRBJ1-2 . TRBV29-1 TRBD1
CASTRPGQGADEQFF TGTGCCAGCACCAGACCGGGACAGGGGGCGGATGAGCAGTTCTTC TRBJ2-1 . TRBV6-5 TRBD1
CASSGGLAGTRGDTQYF TGTGCCAGCAGTGGCGGACTAGCGGGGACCCGAGGAGATACGCAGTATTTT TRBJ2-3 . TRBV6-1 TRBD2
CASSLQQGGIGYGYTF TGTGCCAGCAGCTTACAACAGGGGGGCATTGGCTATGGCTACACCTTC TRBJ1-2 . TRBV7-9 TRBD1